These T cell receptor beta chains were read from a single sample in a study of blood T cell repertoires in COVID-19. The protocol was immunoSEQ multiplex PCR, while the TCRdb copy is restricted to in-frame clones and leaves out a portion. Seen here are fewer than 180,000 clones, 75% to 90% observed once, and the top ten hold around 2.2%. The sample taken for sequencing was peripheral blood. All receptors derive from an older man with acute or convalescent COVID-19. The CDR3 runs from the conserved cysteine through the conserved F or W. A D gene is named only where the DNA matches it firmly. Part of the rows lack a size; the others show once, few, many or a class for expanded clones.

DNA: TGCAGCGTGAGGACAGGGCTTGATCAGCCCCAGCATTTT
CDR3: CSVRTGLDQPQHF
J: TRBJ1-5
V: TRBV29-1
D: TRBD1
length: 13
size: few

DNA: TGTGCCAGCAGTGAAAGACTAGCGGCTGAGCAGTTCTTC
CDR3: CASSERLAAEQFF
J: TRBJ2-1
V: TRBV2
D: TRBD2
length: 13
size: .

DNA: TGCGCCAGCCGAAAAGCTAGCGGAGTGTACAATGAGCAGTTCTTC
CDR3: CASRKASGVYNEQFF
J: TRBJ2-1
V: TRBV5-1
D: TRBD2
length: 15
size: .

DNA: TGTGCCAGCAGGCGGACAGGCCTCTCCTACGAGCAGTACTTC
CDR3: CASRRTGLSYEQYF
J: TRBJ2-7
V: TRBV27
D: TRBD1
length: 14
size: few

DNA: TGTGCCAGTAGTATGAGACCCACAGGGGGCCTAAACTATGGCTACACCTTC
CDR3: CASSMRPTGGLNYGYTF
J: TRBJ1-2
V: TRBV19
D: TRBD1
length: 17
size: .

DNA: TGTGCCAGCTCACCTATTTATGGTGCAGTAAGCTCTGGGGCCAACGTCCTGACTTTC
CDR3: CASSPIYGAVSSGANVLTF
J: TRBJ2-6
V: TRBV18
D: .
length: 19
size: .

DNA: TGTGCCAGCTCACCCACAGGCCAGGGCGAGCAGTACTTC
CDR3: CASSPTGQGEQYF
J: TRBJ2-7
V: TRBV18
D: .
length: 13
size: .

DNA: TGTGCCTCGCTGGACAGGGCACCCACAGATACGCAGTATTTT
CDR3: CASLDRAPTDTQYF
J: TRBJ2-3
V: TRBV30
D: TRBD1
length: 14
size: .

DNA: TGCAGCGTTGCCGAAGGACAGGGCTATGGCTACACCTTC
CDR3: CSVAEGQGYGYTF
J: TRBJ1-2
V: TRBV29-1
D: TRBD1
length: 13
size: .

DNA: TGTGCCAGCTCACCTAGGACAGGACAAGAGACCCAGTACTTC
CDR3: CASSPRTGQETQYF
J: TRBJ2-5
V: TRBV18
D: TRBD1
length: 14
size: .

DNA: TGTGCCAGCAGCCCTCGGACGGAGGTAGACGGGGCCAACGTCCTGACTTTC
CDR3: CASSPRTEVDGANVLTF
J: TRBJ2-6
V: TRBV3-1/TRBV3-2
D: .
length: 17
size: .

DNA: TGTGCCAGCCGACGACTTATTCCGGGTGAGCAGTACTTC
CDR3: CASRRLIPGEQYF
J: TRBJ2-7
V: TRBV2
D: .
length: 13
size: .

DNA: TGTGCCAGTAGTGCACTGGGGGGAGGCAATCAGCCCCAGCATTTT
CDR3: CASSALGGGNQPQHF
J: TRBJ1-5
V: TRBV19
D: .
length: 15
size: .

DNA: TGTGCCAGCAGCCCGGGAGCGACTAATGAAAAACTGTTTTTT
CDR3: CASSPGATNEKLFF
J: TRBJ1-4
V: TRBV6-2/TRBV6-3
D: .
length: 14
size: once

DNA: TGTGCCAGCAGTCTACAGGGGGCGATTGGTTCACCCCTCCACTTT
CDR3: CASSLQGAIGSPLHF
J: TRBJ1-6
V: TRBV6-5
D: TRBD1
length: 15
size: .

DNA: TGTGCCAGCAGCCGACAGTCCCTCTACTATGGCTACACCTTC
CDR3: CASSRQSLYYGYTF
J: TRBJ1-2
V: TRBV7-9
D: .
length: 14
size: .

DNA: TGTGCCAGCCTAAAGAGACAGACTTATAATTCACCCCTCCACTTT
CDR3: CASLKRQTYNSPLHF
J: TRBJ1-6
V: TRBV28
D: .
length: 15
size: .

DNA: TGTGCCAGCACTCCCGGGACAGGATTCACAGATACGCAGTATTTT
CDR3: CASTPGTGFTDTQYF
J: TRBJ2-3
V: TRBV19
D: TRBD1
length: 15
size: .

DNA: TGTGCCAGCGCGAAGGGGACAGGGGGAGTTCAGCCCCAGCATTTT
CDR3: CASAKGTGGVQPQHF
J: TRBJ1-5
V: TRBV9
D: TRBD1
length: 15
size: once

DNA: TGTGCCAGCAAGGGGGAGGGGACCACTGAAGCTTTCTTT
CDR3: CASKGEGTTEAFF
J: TRBJ1-1
V: TRBV2
D: .
length: 13
size: .

DNA: TGTGCCAGCAGCGCAGCCGGCTCAGGGGCCTACGAGCAGTACTTC
CDR3: CASSAAGSGAYEQYF
J: TRBJ2-7
V: TRBV11-3
D: .
length: 15
size: .

DNA: TGTGCCACTACAGGGGTAGGTACTAATGAAAAACTGTTTTTT
CDR3: CATTGVGTNEKLFF
J: TRBJ1-4
V: TRBV28
D: TRBD1
length: 14
size: .

DNA: TGCAGCGGCACGCAGGGGGCAGGTGAAAAACTGTTTTTT
CDR3: CSGTQGAGEKLFF
J: TRBJ1-4
V: TRBV29-1
D: TRBD1
length: 13
size: .

DNA: TGTGCCAGTAGGCAGAGGGGGGGAGAGACCCAGTACTTC
CDR3: CASRQRGGETQYF
J: TRBJ2-5
V: TRBV19
D: .
length: 13
size: .

DNA: TGCGCCAGCAGGGAGGGGGCAGGTAATGAAAAACTGTTTTTT
CDR3: CASREGAGNEKLFF
J: TRBJ1-4
V: TRBV5-1
D: TRBD1
length: 14
size: .

DNA: TGTGCCAGCAGCTTAGCGCGAGGACAGGGAGCTAACTATGGCTACACCTTC
CDR3: CASSLARGQGANYGYTF
J: TRBJ1-2
V: TRBV7-9
D: TRBD1
length: 17
size: .

DNA: TGTGCCAGCAGCCTACTGGGGGGTAGGGGCACTGAAGCTTTCTTT
CDR3: CASSLLGGRGTEAFF
J: TRBJ1-1
V: TRBV28
D: .
length: 15
size: .

DNA: TGTGCCAGCAGTTCGATTAGGCCGCGGGACAGGGACACCGGGGAGCTGTTTTTT
CDR3: CASSSIRPRDRDTGELFF
J: TRBJ2-2
V: TRBV28
D: TRBD1
length: 18
size: few

DNA: TGCGCCAGCAGCCAGGGGGGCACTAACTATGGCTACACCTTC
CDR3: CASSQGGTNYGYTF
J: TRBJ1-2
V: TRBV5-1
D: TRBD1
length: 14
size: once

DNA: TGTGCCAGCAGAGGGACAGCTCAAGAGACCCAGTACTTC
CDR3: CASRGTAQETQYF
J: TRBJ2-5
V: TRBV28
D: TRBD1
length: 13
size: once

DNA: TGTGCCAGCAGCCAAGTAACGACTTTCAATGAGCAGTTCTTC
CDR3: CASSQVTTFNEQFF
J: TRBJ2-1
V: TRBV3-1/TRBV3-2
D: .
length: 14
size: .

DNA: TGCGCCAGCAGCCAAGGACACGAAACAGGGGGGAACACTGAAGCTTTCTTT
CDR3: CASSQGHETGGNTEAFF
J: TRBJ1-1
V: TRBV4-1
D: TRBD1
length: 17
size: .

DNA: TGTGCCAGCAGGGCTAGCGGGGAATACACCGGGGAGCTGTTTTTT
CDR3: CASRASGEYTGELFF
J: TRBJ2-2
V: TRBV13
D: TRBD2
length: 15
size: once

DNA: TGTGCCTGGGGATCTGACAGGCGAATATCAACTAATGAAAAACTGTTTTTT
CDR3: CAWGSDRRISTNEKLFF
J: TRBJ1-4
V: TRBV30
D: .
length: 17
size: .

DNA: TGTGCCAGCAGCCCCCGTGGTAGCCACTCCTACAATGAGCAGTTCTTC
CDR3: CASSPRGSHSYNEQFF
J: TRBJ2-1
V: TRBV9
D: .
length: 16
size: .

DNA: TGTGCCATCAGTGCCAGGGTGCCCCCATACAATGAGCAGTTCTTC
CDR3: CAISARVPPYNEQFF
J: TRBJ2-1
V: TRBV10-3
D: .
length: 15
size: .

DNA: TGCGCCAGCAGTGAGTCCGGGTCGCCAGAAAAACTGTTTTTT
CDR3: CASSESGSPEKLFF
J: TRBJ1-4
V: TRBV10-1
D: .
length: 14
size: .

DNA: TGTGCCAGCAGCTCAGAGACAGGGTCTTCTTTCAATGAGCAGTTCTTC
CDR3: CASSSETGSSFNEQFF
J: TRBJ2-1
V: TRBV7-8
D: TRBD1
length: 16
size: .

DNA: TGCGCCAGCAGTCAATCGACTAGCGGGAGTTTCGAGCAGTACTTC
CDR3: CASSQSTSGSFEQYF
J: TRBJ2-7
V: TRBV23-1
D: TRBD2
length: 15
size: .

DNA: TGTGCCAGCAGCCAAAAAGGACAGATCCTTTCCTCTTGGAGCTACGAGCAGTACTTC
CDR3: CASSQKGQILSSWSYEQYF
J: TRBJ2-7
V: TRBV7-2
D: .
length: 19
size: few

DNA: TGTGCCAGCAGCTCCTGGGGCGCAGGGGGCCACTATGGCTACACCTTC
CDR3: CASSSWGAGGHYGYTF
J: TRBJ1-2
V: TRBV9
D: TRBD1
length: 16
size: .

DNA: TGTGCCAGCAGCCAAGACAGAAGGCGGGAGGGGAGACTCTTC
CDR3: CASSQDRRREGRLF
J: TRBJ2-1
V: TRBV3-1/TRBV3-2
D: TRBD2
length: 14
size: .

DNA: TGTGCCAGCTCTCTACTTAGCGGGAGTGATCTGAATGAGCAGTTCTTC
CDR3: CASSLLSGSDLNEQFF
J: TRBJ2-1
V: TRBV18
D: TRBD2
length: 16
size: .

DNA: TGTGCCAGCACTTTATGGGGTGGGGCAGGGGGATATGGCTACACCTTC
CDR3: CASTLWGGAGGYGYTF
J: TRBJ1-2
V: TRBV28
D: TRBD1
length: 16
size: .

DNA: TGTGCCAGCAGCCAAGAGTCGGGGGGCGCCCCCTACGAGCAGTACTTC
CDR3: CASSQESGGAPYEQYF
J: TRBJ2-7
V: TRBV4-2
D: .
length: 16
size: .

DNA: TGCGCCAGCAGTCCGCGACTGAATGAAAAACTGTTTTTT
CDR3: CASSPRLNEKLFF
J: TRBJ1-4
V: TRBV4-1
D: .
length: 13
size: .

DNA: TGCAGCGCTGCGGGACAGCTTAACACCGGGGAGCTGTTTTTT
CDR3: CSAAGQLNTGELFF
J: TRBJ2-2
V: TRBV29-1
D: .
length: 14
size: few

DNA: TGTGCCAGCAGCTTTCGTCCGGGACAGGACTCTGGCTACACCTTC
CDR3: CASSFRPGQDSGYTF
J: TRBJ1-2
V: TRBV7-3
D: TRBD1
length: 15
size: .

DNA: TGTGCCAGCGGACAGGCTAATGAAAAACTGTTTTTT
CDR3: CASGQANEKLFF
J: TRBJ1-4
V: TRBV3-1/TRBV3-2
D: TRBD1
length: 12
size: .

DNA: TGTGCCAGCAGCCCCCACCCAGGCGCTAGCGGGATCGGGACCCAGTACTTC
CDR3: CASSPHPGASGIGTQYF
J: TRBJ2-5
V: TRBV7-6
D: TRBD2
length: 17
size: .

DNA: TGTGCCAGCAGTGTAGGGCAGGGGGCGGTTAATTCACCCCTCCACTTT
CDR3: CASSVGQGAVNSPLHF
J: TRBJ1-6
V: TRBV2
D: TRBD1
length: 16
size: .

DNA: TGTGCCAGCAGTTTAGAGGGAAGTGGTAATGAAAAACTGTTTTTT
CDR3: CASSLEGSGNEKLFF
J: TRBJ1-4
V: TRBV28
D: .
length: 15
size: .